This T cell receptor (beta chain) derives from a study of T cell repertoires in cytomegalovirus infection. TCRdb independently ran MiXCR on the reads; one entry per CDR3 protein. The sample yields hundreds of thousands of distinct CDR3 sequences, roughly a third seen once. V lost 5 bases and J lost 7, with 12 bases in between. Germline assignment: CDR1 LNHDA and CDR2 SQIVND (reference sequence). The CDR3 length is 13 residues. This clonotype was observed a few times. Its matching antigen is unknown. This clonotype was sampled from a human donor in good health (CMV status not recorded). Some clones in this sample may be carry-over from other donors' samples. The sequenced sample was cultured PBMCs, obtained from culture after CMV antigen stimulation. This rearrangement joins TRBV19 to TRBJ1-5; D remains ambiguous. Here the CDR3 DNA reads TGTGCCAGTAGTCTGCCGGCGGGGCAGCCCCAGCATTTT. Translation: CASSLPAGQPQHF.